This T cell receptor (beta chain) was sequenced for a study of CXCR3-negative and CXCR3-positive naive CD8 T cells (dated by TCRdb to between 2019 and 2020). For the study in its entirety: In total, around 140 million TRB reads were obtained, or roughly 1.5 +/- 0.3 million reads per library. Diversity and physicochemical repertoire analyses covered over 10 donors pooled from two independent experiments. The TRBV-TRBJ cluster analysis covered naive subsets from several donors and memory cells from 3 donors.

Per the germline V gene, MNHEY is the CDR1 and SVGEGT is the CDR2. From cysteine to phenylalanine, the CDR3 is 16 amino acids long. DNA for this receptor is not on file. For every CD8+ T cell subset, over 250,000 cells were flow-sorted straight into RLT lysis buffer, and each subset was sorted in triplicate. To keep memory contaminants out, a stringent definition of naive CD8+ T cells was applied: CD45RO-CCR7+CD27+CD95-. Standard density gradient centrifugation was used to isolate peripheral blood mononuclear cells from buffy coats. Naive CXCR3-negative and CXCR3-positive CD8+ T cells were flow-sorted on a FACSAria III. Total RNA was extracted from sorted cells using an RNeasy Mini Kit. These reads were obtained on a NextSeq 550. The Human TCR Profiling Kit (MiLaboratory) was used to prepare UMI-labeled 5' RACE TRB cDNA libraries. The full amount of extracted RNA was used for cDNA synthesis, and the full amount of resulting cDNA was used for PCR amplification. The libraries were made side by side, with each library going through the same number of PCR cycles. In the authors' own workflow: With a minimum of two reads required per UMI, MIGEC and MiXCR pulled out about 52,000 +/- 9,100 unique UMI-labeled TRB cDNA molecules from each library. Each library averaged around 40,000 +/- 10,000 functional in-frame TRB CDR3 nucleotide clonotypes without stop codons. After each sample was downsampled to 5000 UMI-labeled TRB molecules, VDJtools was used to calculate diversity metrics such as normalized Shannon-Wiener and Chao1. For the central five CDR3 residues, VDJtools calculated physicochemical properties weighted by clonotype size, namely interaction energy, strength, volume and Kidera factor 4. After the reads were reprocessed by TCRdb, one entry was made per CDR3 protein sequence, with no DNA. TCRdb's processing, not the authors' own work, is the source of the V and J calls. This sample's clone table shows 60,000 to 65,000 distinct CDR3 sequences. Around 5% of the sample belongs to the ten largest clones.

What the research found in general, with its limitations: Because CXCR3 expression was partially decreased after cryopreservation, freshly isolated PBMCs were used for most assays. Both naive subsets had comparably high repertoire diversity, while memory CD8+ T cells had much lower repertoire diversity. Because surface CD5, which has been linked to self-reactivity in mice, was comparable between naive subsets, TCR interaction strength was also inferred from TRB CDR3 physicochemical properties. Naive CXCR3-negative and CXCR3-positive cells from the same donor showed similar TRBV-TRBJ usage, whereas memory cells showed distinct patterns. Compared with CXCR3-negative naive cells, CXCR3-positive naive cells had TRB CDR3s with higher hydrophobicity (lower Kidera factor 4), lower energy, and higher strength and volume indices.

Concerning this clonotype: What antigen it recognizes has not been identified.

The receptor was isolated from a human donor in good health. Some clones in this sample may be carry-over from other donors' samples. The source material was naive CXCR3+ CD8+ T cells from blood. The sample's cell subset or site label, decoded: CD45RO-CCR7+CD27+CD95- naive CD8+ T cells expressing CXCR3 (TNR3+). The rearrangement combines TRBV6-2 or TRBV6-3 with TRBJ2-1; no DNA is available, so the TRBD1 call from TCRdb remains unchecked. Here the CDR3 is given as CASSYSTSGGGDEQFF.